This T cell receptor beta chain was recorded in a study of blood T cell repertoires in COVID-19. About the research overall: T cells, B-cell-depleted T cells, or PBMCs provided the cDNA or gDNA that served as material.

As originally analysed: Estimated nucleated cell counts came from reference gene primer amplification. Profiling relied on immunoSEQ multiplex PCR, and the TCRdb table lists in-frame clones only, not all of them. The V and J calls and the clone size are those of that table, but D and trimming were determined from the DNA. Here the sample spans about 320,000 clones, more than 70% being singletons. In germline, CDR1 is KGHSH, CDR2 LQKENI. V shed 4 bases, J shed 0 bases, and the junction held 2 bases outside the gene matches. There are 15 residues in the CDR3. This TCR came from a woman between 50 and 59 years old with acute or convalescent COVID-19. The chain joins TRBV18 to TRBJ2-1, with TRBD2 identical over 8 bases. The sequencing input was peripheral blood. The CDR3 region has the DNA TGTGCCAGCTCACTAGCGGGGTACTCCTACAATGAGCAGTTCTTC. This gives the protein CASSLAGYSYNEQFF.